The clone carrying this TCR beta chain occurred many times. Its specificity is unknown. Each CDR3 protein is one row after TCRdb ran MiXCR on the reads. The table records about 920,000 distinct CDR3 sequences, about 33% of them present only once. These data are taken from a study of T cell repertoires in cytomegalovirus infection. On the study more broadly: CMV epitopes that were recently identified and HLA-C-restricted were used alongside well-studied HLA-B-restricted ones. Public TCR beta signatures marked donors with CMV infection and the matching HLA. The study's findings and limits: Ex vivo responses were dominated by HLA-C-restricted CMV-specific TCR beta clonotypes. Totalled public TCR beta family frequency picked out people who carried CMV plus the relevant HLA.

The CDR3 has 15 amino acids. Germline-derived CDR1 and CDR2 are SGHTA and FQGNSA. Trimming took 5 bases from V and 5 from J, leaving 18 bases between them. Sequenced here: cultured CD8+ T cells from PBMCs, sampled from culture after CMV antigen stimulation. The V gene is TRBV7-2, the J gene TRBJ1-1; TRBD1 is a possible D gene (5 bases). The TCR sequence derives from a human donor in good health (CMV status not recorded). Some clones in this sample may be carry-over from other donors' samples. The DNA of the CDR3 is TGTGCCAGCAGCATGACGGGACTCATGGGGACTGAAGCTTTCTTT. Protein product: CASSMTGLMGTEAFF.